Sequencing of this T cell receptor beta chain was carried out in a study of CD8 T cells in Susac syndrome. General observations from the study: TCR sequencing and HLA analysis covered a relatively small number of individuals.

Random hexamers were used to reverse transcribe the RNA input (about 0.5 to 1 ug). Via MiXCR, TCRdb re-called the immunoSEQ multiplex PCR reads, giving one row per CDR3 protein. The data show some 250,000 distinct CDR3 sequences, approximately 95% seen once. On this clonotype itself: What it recognizes is unknown.

CD8+ and CD4+ T cells from blood underwent TCR beta sequencing, which was carried out in a high-throughput format. The sample was CD4+ T cells from PBMCs. This TCR was recovered from a human donor with Susac syndrome.

The CDR3 loop reads CASIPPGYSGNTIYF. CDR3 DNA sequence: TGTGCCAGTATTCCACCGGGGTACTCTGGAAACACCATATATTTT. The chain joins TRBV19 to TRBJ1-3; D gene uncertain. Deletions cut 7 bases from V and 0 bases from J, with 13 bases between. Germline V gene sequence: CDR1 LNHDA, CDR2 SQIVND (reference sequence). The CDR3 runs 15 residues.